This TCR beta chain was retrieved from a study of T cells in Graves' hyperthyroidism and ophthalmopathy. Overall study: Peripheral blood was secured at the point of initial diagnosis, before any treatment.

In patients aged 18 to 65, hyperthyroidism was newly diagnosed, with duration under 2 months. TCR beta CDR3 regions were amplified from RNA transcripts. During a first-round RT-PCR of the TCR CDR3, the HTBI primer set was used. TCRdb passed the multiplex PCR reads through MiXCR, listing each CDR3 protein once. The table lists approximately 260,000 distinct CDR3 sequences, roughly 15% of them singletons. Notes on the study in general: Most thyroid clonotypes that were expanded above 0.001 also turned up in blood.

About this clonotype itself: Its antigen is undetermined.

V lost 3 bases to trimming and J lost 8 bases, with 19 bases between them. CDR3 length equals 15 residues. CDR1 SEHNR and CDR2 FQNEAQ come from the germline V gene (reference sequence). The sample consisted of blood. V and J are TRBV7-9 and TRBJ1-2, with D possibly TRBD1 on 5 matching bases. The source of this sequence is a woman aged 45-65 years with Graves' hyperthyroidism that later progressed to Graves' ophthalmopathy. The CDR3 reads CASSFRLGTSGGYTF. DNA for the CDR3: TGTGCCAGCAGCTTCAGGCTCGGGACCAGCGGCGGCTACACCTTC.